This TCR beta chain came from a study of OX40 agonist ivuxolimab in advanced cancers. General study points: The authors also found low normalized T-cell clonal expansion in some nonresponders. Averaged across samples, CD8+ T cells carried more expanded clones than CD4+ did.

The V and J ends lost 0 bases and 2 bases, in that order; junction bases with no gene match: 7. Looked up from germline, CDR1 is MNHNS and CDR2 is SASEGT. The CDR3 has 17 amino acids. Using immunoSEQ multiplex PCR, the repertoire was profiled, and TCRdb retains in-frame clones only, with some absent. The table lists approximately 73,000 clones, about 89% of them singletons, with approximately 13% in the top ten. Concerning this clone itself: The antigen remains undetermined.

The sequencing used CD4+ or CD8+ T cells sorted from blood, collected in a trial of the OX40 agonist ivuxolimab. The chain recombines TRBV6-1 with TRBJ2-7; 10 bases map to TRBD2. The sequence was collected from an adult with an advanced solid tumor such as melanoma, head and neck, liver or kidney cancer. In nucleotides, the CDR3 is TGTGCCAGCAGTGAAGCGGAGGGGCTAGCGGGAGCCTACGAGCAGTACTTC. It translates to CASSEAEGLAGAYEQYF.